The rows below give T cell receptor beta chains drawn from one sample of a study of T cell repertoires in cytomegalovirus infection. TCRdb re-analysed the reads in MiXCR, keeping a single row per CDR3 protein. Among around 230,000 distinct CDR3 sequences listed, around 40% were seen once. The antigens these receptors bind are not known. Here the sequenced sample was CD8+ T cells from cultured PBMCs, taken from culture after CMV antigen stimulation. The receptors were sampled from a human donor in good health (CMV status not recorded). Some clones in this sample may be carry-over from other donors' samples. Each CDR3 is given with its conserved first and last residue. Each record gives: J gene, clone size, D gene, V gene, CDR3 DNA, CDR3 protein. The D gene is left open where the match is weak. A row's size may be missing; if present it is once, few, many or a size class.

TRBJ2-1	-	-	TRBV13	TGTGCCAGCAGCCCAGGGAGCTGGTATGAGCAGTTCTTC	CASSPGSWYEQFF
TRBJ2-7	-	-	TRBV7-1	TGTGCCAGCAGCTCCCGGGACGGGAGCTCCTACGAGCAGTACTTC	CASSSRDGSSYEQYF
TRBJ2-2	few	-	TRBV27	TGTGCCAGCAGTTTTGTTATCGGGGAGCTGTTTTTT	CASSFVIGELFF
TRBJ2-3	-	-	TRBV2	TGTGCCAGCAGTAACAGGGGCACAGATACGCAGTATTTT	CASSNRGTDTQYF
TRBJ1-5	few	-	TRBV27	TGTGCCAGCAGGGGGGGGGTACTTACTAGCAATCAGCCCCAGCATTTT	CASRGGVLTSNQPQHF
TRBJ1-1	-	-	TRBV6-5	TGTGCCAGAAGTTACAGCTTACTTGGAAACACTGAAGCTTTCTTT	CARSYSLLGNTEAFF
TRBJ2-3	-	TRBD2	TRBV27	TGTGCCAGCACCCCGGGACTAGCGGGGACAGATACGCAGTATTTT	CASTPGLAGTDTQYF
TRBJ2-7	-	TRBD1	TRBV20-1	TGCAGTGCTAGAGTCAGGGGGCGAAACGAGCAGTACTTC	CSARVRGRNEQYF
TRBJ2-1	-	-	TRBV2	TGTGCCAGCAGTGGGGCGGGCAGGGACAATGAGCAGTTCTTC	CASSGAGRDNEQFF
TRBJ2-4	-	TRBD2	TRBV7-8	TGTGCCAGCAGCTTATATAGCGGGGTAGCCAAAAACATTCAGTACTTC	CASSLYSGVAKNIQYF
TRBJ2-2	few	TRBD2	TRBV7-9	TGTGCCAGCAGCTTAGCAGTCGGGACTAGCGGGGGGGCCGGACCCGGGGAGCTGTTTTTT	CASSLAVGTSGGAGPGELFF
TRBJ2-1	few	-	TRBV6-2/TRBV6-3	TGTGCCAGCACCCCACTAGTGGGCAATGAGCAGTTCTTC	CASTPLVGNEQFF
TRBJ2-1	-	-	TRBV10-3	TGTGCCATCAGTGGGGGGAGTGGCAATGAGCAGTTCTTC	CAISGGSGNEQFF
TRBJ2-2	-	TRBD1	TRBV7-8	TGTGCCAGCAGCTCCCAGACAGGGGGCGCAATAGGGGAGCTGTTTTTT	CASSSQTGGAIGELFF
TRBJ2-2	few	-	TRBV6-5	TGTGCCAGCAGTTACTCGATAGCCGGGGAGCTGTTTTTT	CASSYSIAGELFF
TRBJ1-1	few	-	TRBV12-3/TRBV12-4	TGTGCCTCGGGAGTGCGGGGGAACACTGAAGCTTTCTTT	CASGVRGNTEAFF
TRBJ2-1	few	-	TRBV7-8	TGTGCCAGCAGCTTCGGGGGGGACAGGAGATACAATGAGCAGTTCTTC	CASSFGGDRRYNEQFF
TRBJ1-1	-	-	TRBV14	TGTGCCAGCAGCCAAGAGATCGGTAGCGCGGGAGGCGACACTGAAGCTTTCTTT	CASSQEIGSAGGDTEAFF
TRBJ1-5	-	-	TRBV4-1	TGCGCCAGCAGCCAGGGGGTTCACCAGCCCCAGCATTTT	CASSQGVHQPQHF
TRBJ1-4	-	TRBD1	TRBV6-5	TGTGCCAGCAGTCCCGGGACAGGAATAATTAATGAAAAACTGTTTTTT	CASSPGTGIINEKLFF
TRBJ1-2	few	-	TRBV7-2	TGTGCCAGCAGCCCAGGGATGACAGATGGCTACACCTTC	CASSPGMTDGYTF
TRBJ1-2	-	TRBD1	TRBV7-2	TGTGCCAGCACACAGGGGGGGTCGAACTATGGCTACACCTTC	CASTQGGSNYGYTF
TRBJ2-1	-	-	TRBV12-3/TRBV12-4	TGTGCCAGCAGTTATGTTACCCAGGCGACTTCATACAATGAGCAGTTCTTC	CASSYVTQATSYNEQFF
TRBJ2-7	few	TRBD2	TRBV14	TGTGCCAGCAGCCCTAGCGGGAGCTTTACCGAGCAGTACTTC	CASSPSGSFTEQYF
TRBJ2-5	few	-	TRBV12-5	TGTGCTAGTGGTTTCGAGGTCCAAGAGACCCAGTACTTC	CASGFEVQETQYF
TRBJ2-7	few	-	TRBV27	TGTGCCAGCATGAGACTACCTCCCGACGAGCAGTACTTC	CASMRLPPDEQYF
TRBJ2-7	-	TRBD2	TRBV11-3	TGTGCCAGCAGCAAGCGGGAGACCTACGAGCAGTACTTC	CASSKRETYEQYF
TRBJ1-1	-	-	TRBV9	TGTGCCAGCAGCGTAGAAAACAGAAACACTGAAGCTTTCTTT	CASSVENRNTEAFF
TRBJ2-1	-	-	TRBV25-1	TGTGCCAGCAGTGAATATATGAGGGGGTACAATGAGCAGTTCTTC	CASSEYMRGYNEQFF
TRBJ1-2	few	TRBD1	TRBV28	TGTGCCAGCAGGCGGGGACAGGGGGCGGCTGGCTACACCTTC	CASRRGQGAAGYTF
TRBJ1-4	-	TRBD1	TRBV2	TGTGCCAGCAGTGATACAGGGACAGGGGGGAGTTTAGGGAAACTGTTTTTT	CASSDTGTGGSLGKLFF
TRBJ1-1	-	-	TRBV10-3	TGTGCCTCCTATGGCGGGACGGGGACTGAAGCTTTCTTT	CASYGGTGTEAFF
TRBJ2-7	-	-	TRBV20-1	TGCAGTGCTAGAGGGAAGCTTCTTACCTACGAGCAGTACTTC	CSARGKLLTYEQYF
TRBJ2-7	many	TRBD1	TRBV7-8	TGTGCCAGCAGCTTAGCGCTAATAGGGGACAGGGTCTACGAGCAGTACTTC	CASSLALIGDRVYEQYF
TRBJ2-1	-	TRBD2	TRBV29-1	TGCAGCGTTGTCCCGCGGGAGGGCCCCTACAATGAGCAGTTCTTC	CSVVPREGPYNEQFF
TRBJ2-5	many	TRBD1	TRBV2	TGTGCCAGCAGCCCGGACAGGGGGGAAACCCAGTACTTC	CASSPDRGETQYF
TRBJ2-1	-	-	TRBV5-4	TGTGCCAGCAGCTTAGACACATCGGATGAGCAGTTCTTC	CASSLDTSDEQFF
TRBJ1-1	-	-	TRBV12-3/TRBV12-4	TGTGCCAGCAAAAGCACAGACATGAACACTGAAGCTTTCTTT	CASKSTDMNTEAFF
TRBJ1-6	-	-	TRBV27	TGTGCCAGCAGTTTAGCAGGACCCCTCCACTTT	CASSLAGPLHF
TRBJ1-1	few	TRBD1	TRBV7-9	TGTGCCAGCAGCTACGCTGGGACAGGGGGCGACGGCACTGAAGCTTTCTTT	CASSYAGTGGDGTEAFF
TRBJ2-3	-	TRBD2	TRBV7-3	TGTGCCAGCAGCTTAGGAGCGGGGGGAAGCACAGATACGCAGTATTTT	CASSLGAGGSTDTQYF
TRBJ2-2	-	-	TRBV24-1	TGTGCCACCAGTGACTCCAGGGAGGCGAACACCGGGGAGCTGTTTTTT	CATSDSREANTGELFF
TRBJ2-5	-	-	TRBV28	TGTGCCAGCAGCGTTTCTGAAGGGGCCCGGTGGTCCCAAGAGACCCAGTACTTC	CASSVSEGARWSQETQYF
TRBJ2-1	-	-	TRBV27	TGTGCCAGCAGTTTCCTGAGCTCCTACAATGAGCAGTTCTTC	CASSFLSSYNEQFF
TRBJ2-7	-	-	TRBV28	TGTGCCAGCAGACGGACAGACTCCTACGAGCAGTACTTC	CASRRTDSYEQYF
TRBJ2-7	few	-	TRBV6-2/TRBV6-3	TGTGCCAGCAGTCACTACGAGCAGTACTTC	CASSHYEQYF
TRBJ2-1	-	-	TRBV11-3	TGTGCCAGCAGCTTAGTACTCGGAGATGAGCAGTTCTTC	CASSLVLGDEQFF
TRBJ2-7	-	-	TRBV28	TGTGCCAGCAGTTCTGCTCCCGGGAGCTCCTACGAGCAGTACTTC	CASSSAPGSSYEQYF
TRBJ2-1	-	TRBD2	TRBV27	TGTGCCAGCAGTGAGGGAGGGGTCGGTGAGCAGTTCTTC	CASSEGGVGEQFF
TRBJ2-1	once	-	TRBV15	TGTGCCACCAGCAGAGATTATCCTGAGCAGTTCTTC	CATSRDYPEQFF
TRBJ2-1	-	-	TRBV6-2/TRBV6-3	TGTGCCAGCAGTACACAGTTCGGGTCTGGCGGTCCTTCCTACAATGAGCAGTTCTTC	CASSTQFGSGGPSYNEQFF
TRBJ2-7	few	TRBD2	TRBV7-8	TGTGCCAGCAGCCGCGGACTAGCAGGAAGCTCCTACGAGCAGTACTTC	CASSRGLAGSSYEQYF
TRBJ2-3	many	TRBD2	TRBV7-2	TGTGCCAGCAGCTTAGCGCGGAGCGGGGGGGCGACAGATACGCAGTATTTT	CASSLARSGGATDTQYF
TRBJ2-5	-	TRBD2	TRBV2	TGTGCCAGCAGTCTAGGGCGGGGGAGAGAGACCCAGTACTTC	CASSLGRGRETQYF
TRBJ2-7	-	-	TRBV7-9	TGTGCCAGCAGCTTAGGGAGGGCCGTTTCCTACGAGCAGTACTTC	CASSLGRAVSYEQYF
TRBJ2-1	-	-	TRBV10-3	TGTGCCATCAGTGAAGCCGGGACTCCGAGGGGTGAGCAGTTCTTC	CAISEAGTPRGEQFF